This T cell receptor (beta chain) was found in a study of cytomegalovirus exposure and HLA in healthy donors. Researchers ran the PCR with 60 Vbeta and 13 Jbeta primers. In the original workflow: Later analysis identified roughly 82 million unique TCR beta chains, 9 million to 12 million shared. Generated by immunoSEQ multiplex PCR, the TCRdb table keeps only in-frame clones and is missing some. That table supplies the V and J calls and clone size; D and trimming were determined from the DNA. The sample has 200,000 or so clones, over 65% seen once; the top ten hold approximately 0.6%. As to this clone: Its antigen is as yet unknown.

Whole-study findings and limits: Fewer N-insertions than the approximately 700-donor mean were reportedly shown by an Asian-associated ancestry cluster in a later analysis. Donor immune exposure was known only as CMV serostatus.

The sequencing sample was made of PBMCs. The sequence came from a man younger than 35 in good health and CMV-seronegative.

The CDR3 region is CAWSRDRGRGYTF. DNA of the CDR3: TGTGCCTGGAGCCGGGACAGGGGACGGGGCTACACCTTC. The chain links TRBV30 to TRBJ1-2, with TRBD1 matching over 10 bases. The germline V gene encodes CDR1 GTSNPN and CDR2 SVGIG (reference sequence). V was clipped by 3 bases and J by 8 bases; unmatched bases: 6. The CDR3 runs to 13 residues.